The subject of this entry is one T cell receptor (beta chain). The data originate from a study of blood T cells in healthy people across ages. CDR1 and CDR2 (germline): DFQATT, SNEGSKA (reference sequence). The CDR3 is 14 residues long. V lost 1 base and J lost 4, with 13 bases in between. It was with a sample-barcoded 5' primer and a J-beta primer mix that a second PCR of about 7 to 12 cycles was run. TCRdb re-called the 5' RACE reads through MiXCR, storing one row per CDR3 protein. The sample holds over 1,500,000 distinct CDR3 sequences, about two fifths seen once. This sequence joins TRBV20-1 and TRBJ2-5, with D possibly being TRBD1 or TRBD2 (5 bases each). The specimen was blood. This TCR derives from a human donor in good health. As DNA, the CDR3 is TGCAGTGCTAGAGTGGGACCCAGGGCAGAGACCCAGTACTTC. Its translation is CSARVGPRAETQYF.